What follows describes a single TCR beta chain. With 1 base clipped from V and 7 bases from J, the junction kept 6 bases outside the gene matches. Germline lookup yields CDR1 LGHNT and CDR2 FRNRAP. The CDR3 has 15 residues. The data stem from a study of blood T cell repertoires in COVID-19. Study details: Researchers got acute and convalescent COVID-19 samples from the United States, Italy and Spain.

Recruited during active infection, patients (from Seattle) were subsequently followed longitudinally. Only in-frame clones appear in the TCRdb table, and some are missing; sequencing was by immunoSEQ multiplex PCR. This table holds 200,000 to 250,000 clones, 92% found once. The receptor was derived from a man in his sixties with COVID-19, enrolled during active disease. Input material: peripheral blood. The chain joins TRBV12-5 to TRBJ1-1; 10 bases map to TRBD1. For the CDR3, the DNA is TGTGCTAGTGGTTTGGGTCGGGACAGGGGCTGTGAAGCTTTCTTT. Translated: CASGLGRDRGCEAFF.